A single sample is the source of the 2 T cell receptor beta chains below, sequenced in a study of T cell clonotyping in hematopoietic cell transplantation. Using immunoSEQ multiplex PCR, the repertoire was profiled, and TCRdb retains in-frame clones only, with some absent. The sample has about 12,000 clones; 89% are singletons. Sequenced input: peripheral blood mononuclear cells. Source of these receptors: a human donor who either received an allogeneic hematopoietic cell transplant for a myeloid malignancy or was a related donor (not recorded which). Some clones in this sample may be carry-over from other donors' samples.

The chain couples TRBV18 to TRBJ1-1, with D uncertain. The germline V and J ends were trimmed by 8 bases and 1 base, with 17 bases remaining between them. CDR1 and CDR2 (germline): KGHSH, LQKENI. This CDR3 has 15 residues. The CDR3 sequence: CASLDSVRSNTEAFF. CDR3 coding DNA: TGTGCCAGCCTCGATTCCGTCAGGTCGAACACTGAAGCTTTCTTT.

The CDR3 protein is CASSIGQGSSTDTQYF. CDR3 coding DNA: TGTGCCAGTAGTATAGGGCAAGGGTCTAGCACAGATACGCAGTATTTT. The rearrangement uses TRBV19 and TRBJ2-3; D is ambiguous. The V gene's germline CDR1 is LNHDA and CDR2 SQIVND (reference sequence). The V end was cut by 1 base, the J end by 0 bases, with 11 bases between. The CDR3 runs 16 residues.